This passage covers 32 T cell receptor beta chains from one sample sequenced in a study of T cell changes during pregnancy in multiple sclerosis. Produced via immunoSEQ multiplex PCR; TCRdb's table is partial and in-frame only. The table includes approximately 57,000 clones, 91% detected once. The source was peripheral blood, collected after pregnancy. These receptors all come from a female donor in good health, enrolled as a control in a pregnancy study.

The V and J genes are TRBV27 and TRBJ2-7; 13 nucleotides agree with TRBD2. V trimming: 6 bases; J trimming: 2 bases; junction bases outside the gene matches: 4. The CDR3 totals 15 residues. Germline V CDR1 and CDR2: MNHEY, SMNVEV (reference sequence). This CDR3 reads CASRGTSGNPYEQYF. The CDR3 region has the DNA TGTGCCAGCAGGGGGACTAGCGGGAACCCCTACGAGCAGTACTTC.

The gene calls are TRBV30 and TRBJ1-1, with TRBD1 matching over 8 bases. This CDR3 has 10 amino acids. After removal of 5 bases from V and 8 bases from J, the junction contained 1 base not matched to a gene. CDR1 is GTSNPN, CDR2 SVGIG, per germline (reference sequence). CDR3 in DNA: TGTGCCTGGTGGGACAGGGAAGCTTTCTTT. Amino acid sequence: CAWWDREAFF.

In this sample, this clone turned up once. The chain employs TRBV6-5 and TRBJ1-2, with 10 nucleotides matching TRBD1. The CDR3 spans 15 residues. After removal of 8 bases from V and 6 bases from J, the junction contained 12 bases not matched to a gene. The germline gives CDR1 MNHEY, CDR2 SVGAGI. CDR3 in amino acids: CASSLKDRGLNGYTF. The CDR3 coding sequence is TGTGCCAGCTCGTTAAAAGACAGGGGGCTGAATGGCTACACCTTC.

A few counts support this clone. The chain joins TRBV20-1 to TRBJ1-1; D not resolved. Per germline, CDR1 DFQATT and CDR2 SNEGSKA (reference sequence). V gave up 6 bases and J gave up 13 bases, with 9 bases separating them. The CDR3 covers 8 residues. In DNA form, the CDR3 reads TGCAGTGCCCTGAACGGTTTCTTT. Encoded protein: CSALNGFF.

V usage is TRBV27 and J usage is TRBJ2-2, with TRBD2 as a possible D gene (6 bases). Germline V CDR1 and CDR2: MNHEY, SMNVEV (reference sequence). V was shortened by 2 bases and J by 0 bases, with 7 bases between the two germline ends. This CDR3 contains 15 residues. Here the CDR3 DNA reads TGTGCCAGCAGTTTAGGACTATCGAACACCGGGGAGCTGTTTTTT. This gives the protein CASSLGLSNTGELFF.

The V and J genes are TRBV4-3 and TRBJ2-2; 7 bases fit TRBD1. The V segment lost 3 bases and the J segment 5 bases; nucleotides outside the gene matches: 3. This CDR3 is built from 14 residues. Germline V gene data show CDR1 as LGHNA and CDR2 as YSLEER. The CDR3 here is CASSQGTVTGELFF. The CDR3 bases are TGCGCCAGCAGCCAGGGGACAGTGACCGGGGAGCTGTTTTTT.

This sequence joins TRBV11-1 and TRBJ2-7; D perhaps matches TRBD1 (5 bases). The CDR3 extends over 14 amino acids. Per the germline V gene, CDR1 is SGHAT and CDR2 is FQDESV (reference sequence). Trimming removed 2 bases from V and 4 bases from J, with 12 bases in between. CDR3 loop: CASSLRGNFYEQYF. Here the CDR3 DNA reads TGTGCCAGCAGCTTAAGGGGTAACTTTTACGAGCAGTACTTC.

This sequence joins TRBV7-2 and TRBJ2-7; 10 bases map to TRBD2. The CDR3 totals 14 residues. The V gene's germline CDR1 is SGHTA and CDR2 FQGNSA. The ends lost 4 bases at V and 6 bases at J; junction bases unmatched: 6. This CDR3 is CASSSSGSFSEQYF. The CDR3 DNA is TGTGCCAGCAGCTCTAGCGGGAGTTTTTCCGAGCAGTACTTC.

The chain has TRBV9 and TRBJ2-4; D is possibly TRBD2 (6 bases). There are 15 residues in the CDR3. Trimming removed 4 bases at V and 0 bases at J, with 11 bases between. The V gene's germline CDR1 is SGDLS and CDR2 YYNGEE. This CDR3 reads CASSPFGGAKNIQYF. The CDR3 coding sequence is TGTGCCAGCAGCCCTTTCGGGGGAGCCAAAAACATTCAGTACTTC.

This chain links TRBV7-8 with TRBJ1-6, with D unresolved. Looked up from germline, CDR1 is SGHVS and CDR2 is FQNEAQ. CDR3 length: 17 residues. The V end lost 5 bases, the J end lost 0 bases, and 14 bases lay between the germline ends. CDR3 DNA: TGTGCCAGCAGCCTGGAGGTCCTAAGCTCCTATAATTCACCCCTCCACTTT. Protein: CASSLEVLSSYNSPLHF. Full variable domain (remainder filled in from reference TRBV7-8 and TRBJ1-6): GAGVSQSPRYKVAKRGQDVALRCDPISGHVSLFWYQQALGQGPEFLTYFQNEAQLDKSGLPSDRFFAERPEGSVSTLKIQRTQQEDSAVYLCASSLEVLSSYNSPLHFGNGTRLTVT.

V usage is TRBV7-9 and J usage is TRBJ2-7, with 11 bases aligning to TRBD2. Germline V gene data show CDR1 as SEHNR and CDR2 as FQNEAQ (reference sequence). The V gene end was trimmed by 4 bases and the J gene end by 7 bases; junction bases not matched to a gene: 9. The CDR3 has 15 amino acids. The CDR3 sequence is CASSSPPGLADEQYF. CDR3 sequence (DNA): TGTGCCAGCAGCTCGCCTCCGGGACTAGCGGATGAGCAGTACTTC.

The gene calls are TRBV28 and TRBJ2-7, with a possible D match to TRBD1 (6 bases). The V gene's germline CDR1 is MDHEN and CDR2 SYDVKM. Trimming left V 3 bases short and J 12 bases short, with 21 bases between. This CDR3 is built from 14 residues. The chain's CDR3 is CASSLSLQGLLPYF. CDR3 nucleotides: TGTGCCAGCAGTTTGTCGCTACAGGGATTGTTACCGTACTTC.

The genes are TRBV6-6 and TRBJ2-3, with D maybe TRBD2 (6 bases). This CDR3 spans 14 amino acids. Germline values: CDR1 MNHNY, CDR2 SVGAGI (reference sequence). The V end was cut by 5 bases, the J end by 2 bases, with 11 bases between. CDR3 coding DNA: TGTGCCAGCAGTCCGGGACTGAACACAGATACGCAGTATTTT. It specifies CASSPGLNTDTQYF.

The CDR3 DNA reads TGTGCCAGCAGCTTAGCCTCAGGGGGGCTGGGTCAGCCCCAGCATTTT. This translates into CASSLASGGLGQPQHF. This sequence joins TRBV11-3 and TRBJ1-5; 7 bases match TRBD1. V dropped 1 base and J dropped 6; count of bases not matched to a gene: 9. This CDR3 comprises 16 residues. Per germline, CDR1 SGHNT and CDR2 YENEEA.

The chain combines TRBV6-1 with TRBJ1-1, with D unclear. Germline CDR1 is MNHNS and CDR2 is SASEGT. CDR3 length equals 11 residues. V lost 8 bases to trimming and J lost 4 bases, with 8 bases between them. This chain's CDR3 is CASPTLTEAFF. CDR3 nucleotides: TGTGCCAGCCCGACACTCACTGAAGCTTTCTTT.

The V and J genes are TRBV11-2 and TRBJ2-7, with 8 bases that match TRBD2. With V trimmed by 4 bases and J by 2 bases, 7 bases remained unmatched. Looked up from germline, CDR1 is SGHAT and CDR2 is FQNNGV. The CDR3 is 15 residues long. CDR3 DNA: TGTGCCAGCAGCTCAAATCCAGCGGGAGCCTACGAGCAGTACTTC. It is translated as CASSSNPAGAYEQYF. Using reference TRBV11-2 and TRBJ2-7 for the parts outside the CDR3, the full variable domain is EAGVAQSPRYKIIEKRQSVAFWCNPISGHATLYWYQQILGQGPKLLIQFQNNGVVDDSQLPKDRFSAERLKGVDSTLKIQPAKLEDSAVYLCASSSNPAGAYEQYFGPGTRLTVT.

The chain carries TRBV2 and TRBJ2-5, with 7 bases aligning to TRBD1. The germline gives CDR1 SNHLY, CDR2 FYNNEI. There are 13 residues in the CDR3. V lost 6 bases and J lost 5; bases outside the gene matches: 6. CDR3 amino acids: CASSPDRVETQYF. Here the CDR3 DNA reads TGTGCCAGCAGCCCCGACAGGGTGGAGACCCAGTACTTC. Based on the CDR3 plus reference TRBV2 and TRBJ2-5, the full variable domain is EPEVTQTPSHQVTQMGQEVILRCVPISNHLYFYWYRQILGQKVEFLVSFYNNEISEKSEIFDDQFSVERPDGSNFTLKIRSTKLEDSAMYFCASSPDRVETQYFGPGTRLLVL.

V and J are TRBV5-1 and TRBJ2-1; 7 bases agree with TRBD1. This CDR3 contains 16 residues. Trimming at V came to 0 bases and at J to 2 bases, leaving 5 bases not matched to a gene. The germline V gene has CDR1 SGHRS and CDR2 YFSETQ. The CDR3 reads CASSLGAGGTYNEQFF. The CDR3 DNA reads as TGCGCCAGCAGCTTGGGGGCAGGGGGTACCTACAATGAGCAGTTCTTC.

The rearrangement joins TRBV7-8 to TRBJ2-2; 8 bases align to TRBD1. This CDR3 has 15 amino acids. Germline V gene data show CDR1 as SGHVS and CDR2 as FQNEAQ. Germline trimming cut 5 bases from V and 6 bases from J; bases unmatched to any gene: 8. DNA of the CDR3: TGTGCCAGCAGCCCTAGACAGGGGCTGGCCGGGGAGCTGTTTTTT. This gives the protein CASSPRQGLAGELFF.

This chain connects TRBV7-9 to TRBJ2-5; a possible D gene is TRBD2 (6 bases). The CDR3 loop spans 15 amino acids. The ends were cut back, 6 bases at V and 5 bases at J, with 19 bases in the middle. The germline gives CDR1 SEHNR, CDR2 FQNEAQ (reference sequence). The CDR3 loop is CASSPGGGVRETQYF. The DNA for the CDR3 is TGTGCCAGCAGTCCCGGCGGCGGGGTAAGGGAGACCCAGTACTTC.

This clone appeared a few times. The CDR3 DNA reads as TGTGCCAGCAGCCAAGGGGAGGGAACTAATGAAAAACTGTTTTTT. Translating it yields CASSQGEGTNEKLFF. The chain links TRBV14 to TRBJ1-4; no firm D call. V lost 1 base and J lost 1, with 7 bases in between. The CDR3 sequence is 15 residues long. Germline loops: CDR1 SGHDN, CDR2 FVKESK.

This clone appeared a single time. The V call is TRBV27, the J call TRBJ2-7; 8 nucleotides match TRBD1. Trimming took 4 bases from V and 0 from J; bases not matched to a gene: 5. Germline CDR1 reads MNHEY; CDR2 reads SMNVEV (reference sequence). CDR3 length: 15 amino acids. Written as DNA, the CDR3 is TGTGCCAGCAGTTGGGCAGGGACAGGCTCCTACGAGCAGTACTTC. It codes for CASSWAGTGSYEQYF.

The rearrangement joins TRBV19 to TRBJ2-7; D is undetermined. This CDR3 contains 15 residues. Deletions cut 3 bases from V and 1 base from J, with 13 bases between. Looked up from germline, CDR1 is LNHDA and CDR2 is SQIVND (reference sequence). Written as DNA, the CDR3 is TGTGCCAGTAGTATTCGGAACGGCGGATCCTACGAGCAGTACTTC. Its translation: CASSIRNGGSYEQYF.

The V and J genes are TRBV27 and TRBJ2-7, with 10 nucleotides matching TRBD2. CDR1 is MNHEY and CDR2 is SMNVEV in the germline V gene (reference sequence). V gave up 6 bases and J gave up 4 bases; unmatched junction bases: 3. The CDR3 covers 13 residues. The CDR3 nucleotides read TGTGCCAGCAGGGGACTAGCGCTGTACGAGCAGTACTTC. This encodes CASRGLALYEQYF.

The rearrangement joins TRBV10-3 to TRBJ2-6; no clear D. CDR1 is ENHRY, CDR2 SYGVKD, per germline. The CDR3 loop spans 16 amino acids. The germline V and J ends were trimmed by 3 bases and 3 bases, with 12 bases remaining between them. The CDR3: CAISDNRKLGANVLTF. The DNA for the CDR3 is TGTGCCATCAGTGACAACCGCAAACTTGGGGCCAACGTCCTGACTTTC.

The chain recombines TRBV30 with TRBJ2-7; D may be TRBD2 (5 bases). The germline V gene encodes CDR1 GTSNPN and CDR2 SVGIG (reference sequence). This CDR3 has 16 residues. The V end lost 3 bases, the J end lost 0 bases, and 18 bases lay between the germline ends. In DNA form, the CDR3 reads TGTGCCTGGAGAGAACTGCCGTGTGGGAGCTCCTACGAGCAGTACTTC. Translated, it gives CAWRELPCGSSYEQYF.

This clone appeared once. This chain joins TRBV30 and TRBJ2-1; D is ambiguous. This CDR3 region has 14 residues. The V gene lost 7 bases and the J gene lost 0 bases, with 13 bases spanning the gap. CDR1 is GTSNPN, CDR2 SVGIG, per germline (reference sequence). DNA for the CDR3: TGTGCCTCCTCGTCGTGGAGCTCCTACAATGAGCAGTTCTTC. This encodes CASSSWSSYNEQFF.

The chain uses TRBV18 and TRBJ2-7; 9 bases fit TRBD1. Germline V CDR1 and CDR2: KGHSH, LQKENI. V shed 4 bases and J 3 bases; nucleotides not matched to a gene: 7. The CDR3 loop spans 15 amino acids. The CDR3 loop is CASSRGQGPNYEQYF. CDR3 in DNA: TGTGCCAGCTCACGGGGACAGGGCCCCAACTACGAGCAGTACTTC.

This rearrangement joins TRBV27 to TRBJ1-2; no definite D call. The CDR3 is made up of 16 amino acids. CDR1 MNHEY and CDR2 SMNVEV come from the germline V gene (reference sequence). Deletions cut 6 bases from V and 1 base from J, with 18 bases between. The CDR3 here is CASSPVLSGNNYGYTF. DNA of the CDR3: TGTGCCAGCAGCCCTGTATTATCGGGAAATAACTATGGCTACACCTTC.

This chain connects TRBV6-6 to TRBJ1-2; no clear D gene. This CDR3 has 14 residues. Germline V gene data show CDR1 as MNHNY and CDR2 as SVGAGI (reference sequence). Trimming left V 7 bases short and J 3 bases short, with 15 bases between. CDR3 sequence reads: CASTSTNGDYGYTF. The CDR3 nucleotides are TGTGCCAGCACTTCTACAAACGGGGACTATGGCTACACCTTC.

This clone was observed once. The V call is TRBV28, the J call TRBJ1-2; D is perhaps TRBD1 (6 bases). Trimming shortened V by 3 bases and J by 11 bases, and 16 bases separated the two germline ends. The CDR3 loop spans 13 amino acids. Germline values: CDR1 MDHEN, CDR2 SYDVKM. The CDR3 sequence: CASSFRRQGPYTF. The CDR3 region has the DNA TGTGCCAGCAGTTTTCGGCGGCAGGGGCCTTACACCTTC.

The chain carries TRBV5-1 and TRBJ2-7; maybe TRBD1 (5 bases). The V end lost 4 bases, the J end lost 3 bases, and 14 bases lay between the germline ends. This CDR3 is 14 amino acids long. Germline V gene lookup returns CDR1 SGHRS and CDR2 YFSETQ. In nucleotides, the CDR3 is TGCGCCAGCAGCCCTGGGGCAGGGAACTACGAGCAGTACTTC. It specifies CASSPGAGNYEQYF. Using reference TRBV5-1 and TRBJ2-7 for the parts outside the CDR3, the full variable domain is KAGVTQTPRYLIKTRGQQVTLSCSPISGHRSVSWYQQTPGQGLQFLFEYFSETQRNKGNFPGRFSGRQFSNSRSEMNVSTLELGDSALYLCASSPGAGNYEQYFGPGTRLTVT.